One and the same sample provided the 3 T cell receptor beta chains below, sequenced in a study of blood T cell repertoires in COVID-19. The protocol was immunoSEQ multiplex PCR, while the TCRdb copy is restricted to in-frame clones and leaves out a portion. The repertoire holds 400,000 to 500,000 clones, with 85% to 90% as singletons. Sequencing was carried out using PBMCs or T cells enriched from blood (not recorded which). The receptors derive from a woman between 40 and 50 years old who had recovered from COVID-19.

V is TRBV6-6 and J is TRBJ2-7; a weak D match, TRBD1 (5 bases). Trimming removed 7 bases at V and 2 bases at J, with 15 bases between. The CDR3 sequence is 14 residues long. Per the germline V gene, CDR1 is MNHNY and CDR2 is SVGAGI (reference sequence). The CDR3 DNA reads as TGTGCCAGCACTTCTGGGGCCATGACCTACGAGCAGTACTTC. It translates to CASTSGAMTYEQYF.

This sequence joins TRBV21-1 and TRBJ2-4; the listed D gene, TRBD2, was not tested against the DNA. TRBV21-1 is assigned pseudogene status. The CDR3 totals 21 residues. The chain's CDR3 is CASSKFHGGTRAPSAKNIQYF. The CDR3 DNA follows: TGTGCCAGCAGCAAATTCCACGGAGGGACTAGGGCTCCCTCAGCCAAAAACATTCAGTACTTC.

Details on this clone: The same CDR3 is also encoded by other DNA sequences in this sample. This chain joins TRBV4-1 and TRBJ2-2; a weak D match, TRBD2 (6 bases). Between the trimmed V and J ends, which lost 1 base and 4 bases, there was a span of 7 bases. The germline gives CDR1 MGHRA, CDR2 YSYEKL. This CDR3 is 14 amino acids long. CDR3 coding DNA: TGCGCCAGCAGCCAAGTGGGGGGCACCGGGGAGCTGTTTTTT. Protein product: CASSQVGGTGELFF.